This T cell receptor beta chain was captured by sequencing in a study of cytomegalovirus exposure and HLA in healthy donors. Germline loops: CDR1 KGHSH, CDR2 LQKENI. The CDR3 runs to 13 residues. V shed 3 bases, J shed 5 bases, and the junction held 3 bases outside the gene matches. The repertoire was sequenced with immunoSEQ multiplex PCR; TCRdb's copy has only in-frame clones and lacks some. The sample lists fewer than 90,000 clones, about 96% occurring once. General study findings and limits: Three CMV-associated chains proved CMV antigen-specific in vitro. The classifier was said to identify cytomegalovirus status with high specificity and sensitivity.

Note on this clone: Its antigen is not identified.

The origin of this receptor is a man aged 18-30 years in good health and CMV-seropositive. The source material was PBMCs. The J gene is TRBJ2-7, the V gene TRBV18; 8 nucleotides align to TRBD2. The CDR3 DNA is TGTGCCAGCTCACCTCCCGGGAGGGACGAGCAGTACTTC. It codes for CASSPPGRDEQYF.